This T cell receptor (beta chain) was sequenced for a study of cytomegalovirus exposure and HLA in healthy donors. Study-wide context: The 100 to 150 validation repertoires matched the roughly 670 first-cohort repertoires in platform, a later analysis reported. Overall study results and limits: A list of approximately 160 TCR beta chains associated with cytomegalovirus was given.

Deletions cut 5 bases from V and 6 bases from J, with 12 bases between. Germline lookup yields CDR1 SNHLY and CDR2 FYNNEI. There are 13 residues in the CDR3. The method was immunoSEQ multiplex PCR; TCRdb's version includes in-frame clones alone and lacks a portion of them. The sample includes roughly 150,000 clones, 86% of them seen just once. A remark on this clone: As yet, its antigen is unknown.

The sequence came from a woman under 30 in good health and CMV-seronegative. The rearrangement joins TRBV2 to TRBJ2-3, with no clear D. What was sequenced was PBMCs. CDR3 sequence: CASSTTFMDTQYF. For the CDR3, the DNA is TGTGCCAGCAGTACTACCTTTATGGATACGCAGTATTTT.